The clone carrying this T cell receptor (beta chain) occurred once. Its antigen is as yet unknown. 13 Jbeta primers and 60 Vbeta primers were used for the PCR. The assay was immunoSEQ multiplex PCR, and TCRdb's table has in-frame clones only and misses some. This sample has 100,000 to 150,000 clones, with about 80% found just once. This CDR3 spans 14 amino acids. CDR1 is MNHEY and CDR2 is SVGAGI in the germline V gene. V shed 5 bases and J shed 2 bases, with 10 bases lying between them. The source of the sample is a study of cytomegalovirus exposure and HLA in healthy donors. Study-level points and caveats: Accurate prediction of most subjects' HLA-A and HLA-B alleles from TCR beta sequences was reported. The dataset shows that most TCR sequences were rare, while some public TCRs occurred in many donors. It was shown in a later analysis that HLA-associated TCR beta chains were more clonally expanded than other, equally common chains.

The sequenced sample consisted of PBMCs. The chain couples TRBV6-5 to TRBJ1-5; D perhaps matches TRBD1 (6 bases). The source is a man aged 35 to 55 in good health and CMV-seronegative. In DNA, the CDR3 is TGTGCCAGCAGTACGACAGGCCGCAATCAGCCCCAGCATTTT. Protein: CASSTTGRNQPQHF.